These 27 T cell receptor beta chains share one sample of origin, sequenced in a study of T cell responses to AZD1222 COVID-19 vaccine. Here immunoSEQ multiplex PCR was the method, and the copy in TCRdb shows in-frame clones only, minus some. The sample shows 100,000 to 150,000 clones, roughly 86% of them seen only once. The sample in question was peripheral blood, obtained on day 0 of AZD1222 vaccination. These receptors were obtained from an adult in good health.

This clone was recorded a few times. The sample contains more than one DNA sequence encoding this CDR3. The chain employs TRBV30 and TRBJ1-1; possibly TRBD1 for D (5 bases). Trimming cost V 3 bases and J 3 bases, with 5 bases left between them. CDR1 is GTSNPN and CDR2 is SVGIG in the germline V gene (reference sequence). This CDR3 contains 11 residues. Here the CDR3 reads CAWSRDTEAFF. CDR3 DNA: TGTGCCTGGAGCAGGGACACTGAAGCTTTCTTT.

The chain recombines TRBV2 with TRBJ2-1, with 14 bases lining up with TRBD2. Trimming removed 11 bases from V and 1 base from J; junction bases left unmatched: 7. The CDR3 extends over 16 amino acids. Germline V gene data show CDR1 as SNHLY and CDR2 as FYNNEI. CDR3 nucleotide sequence: TGTGCCTCGGGACTAGCGGGGGTAGCGTCCTACAATGAGCAGTTCTTC. This gives the protein CASGLAGVASYNEQFF.

Worth noting for this clone: Mismatch with germline at one junction end may stem from a read error. This same CDR3 is encoded by further DNA sequences in the sample. The chain recombines TRBV28 with TRBJ1-5; possibly TRBD1 for D (5 bases). The germline gives CDR1 MDHEN, CDR2 SYDVKM. The CDR3 length is 13 residues. The CDR3 bases are TGTGCCAGCAGTTTTACAGGCAACCAGCCCCAGCATTTT. Protein product: CASSFTGNQPQHF.

The genes are TRBV4-1 and TRBJ1-4; 9 bases are shared with TRBD1. Germline V CDR1 and CDR2: MGHRA, YSYEKL. The V segment lost 4 bases and the J segment 7 bases; nucleotides outside the gene matches: 7. The CDR3 extends over 15 amino acids. CDR3 residues: CASSPTDRGGEKLFF. Written as DNA, the CDR3 is TGCGCCAGCAGCCCTACCGACAGGGGGGGTGAAAAACTGTTTTTT.

This clone is medium-sized in the sample. This specimen includes other DNA sequences encoding the same CDR3. The chain recombines TRBV7-7 with TRBJ1-1; no clear D gene. This CDR3 spans 13 amino acids. CDR1 and CDR2 (germline): SSHAT, FNYEAQ (reference sequence). V lost 3 bases and J 0 bases, leaving 5 bases between the germline ends. The CDR3 protein is CASSLTLNTEAFF. The CDR3 DNA sequence: TGTGCCAGCAGCTTGACACTGAACACTGAAGCTTTCTTT.

This clone has a single count. The chain uses TRBV11-2 and TRBJ2-2, with D unresolved. This CDR3 is 16 amino acids long. The V gene lost 5 bases and the J gene lost 2 bases, with 15 bases spanning the gap. Germline V lookup: CDR1 SGHAT, CDR2 FQNNGV. DNA for the CDR3: TGTGCCAGCAGCCCCACCGCCGGCTTTAACACCGGGGAGCTGTTTTTT. Translated, it gives CASSPTAGFNTGELFF. The full variable domain, with the rest looked up from reference TRBV11-2 and TRBJ2-2, is EAGVAQSPRYKIIEKRQSVAFWCNPISGHATLYWYQQILGQGPKLLIQFQNNGVVDDSQLPKDRFSAERLKGVDSTLKIQPAKLEDSAVYLCASSPTAGFNTGELFFGEGSRLTVL.

The rearrangement joins TRBV4-1 to TRBJ1-5, with D unresolved. Germline V gene lookup returns CDR1 MGHRA and CDR2 YSYEKL. V lost 2 bases, J lost 1 base, and 6 bases lay in between. The CDR3 totals 14 residues. The CDR3 sequence is CASSQYGSNQPQHF. Written as DNA, the CDR3 is TGCGCCAGCAGCCAATATGGGAGCAATCAGCCCCAGCATTTT.

This chain uses TRBV21-1 with TRBJ1-1. TRBV21-1 is annotated as a pseudogene. The CDR3 runs 15 residues. In nucleotides, the CDR3 is TGTGCCAGCAGCAAGGTTGGCAGAGAGAACACTGAAGCTTTCTTT. Encoded protein: CASSKVGRENTEAFF.

This clone has just a few counts. The chain combines TRBV5-6 with TRBJ1-2; no firm D call. The CDR3 runs to 12 residues. V was clipped by 0 bases and J by 7 bases, with 7 bases between them. In germline, CDR1 is SGHDT, CDR2 YYEEEE. CDR3 amino acids: CASSLDSGGYTF. CDR3 DNA sequence: TGTGCCAGCAGCTTGGATTCGGGTGGCTACACCTTC.

This clone has a single count. DNA of the CDR3: TGTGCCATCAGTGTGTCGGGAAAGAATTCACCCCTCCACTTT. Translating gives CAISVSGKNSPLHF. This chain uses TRBV10-3 with TRBJ1-6, with D unresolved. The CDR3 runs 14 residues. The germline CDR1 and CDR2 sequences are ENHRY and SYGVKD. Between the trimmed V and J ends, which lost 4 bases and 7 bases, there was a span of 11 bases.

The CDR3 nucleotides are TGTGCCAGCAGTTCCCCGAAACTGACCGGTAACACAGATACGCAGTATTTT. It specifies CASSSPKLTGNTDTQYF. The J gene is TRBJ2-3, the V gene TRBV27; no firm D call. The CDR3 length is 17 residues. Trimming stripped 4 bases from V and 2 bases from J, with 19 bases between. The germline CDR1 and CDR2 sequences are MNHEY and SMNVEV (reference sequence).

The chain uses TRBV20-1 and TRBJ2-3, with unresolved D. CDR3 length equals 10 residues. V gave up 4 bases and J gave up 5 bases, with 4 bases separating them. The germline V gene has CDR1 DFQATT and CDR2 SNEGSKA (reference sequence). The CDR3 is CSANEDTQYF. CDR3 coding DNA: TGCAGTGCTAATGAAGATACGCAGTATTTT.

This sequence joins TRBV5-1 and TRBJ2-5; TRBD2 agrees at 9 bases. The J segment lost 4 bases and the V segment lost 5 bases, leaving 6 bases of the junction unmatched. The CDR3 is 14 amino acids. Germline loops: CDR1 SGHRS, CDR2 YFSETQ. The CDR3 sequence is CASSSGSNGETQYF. Written as DNA, the CDR3 is TGCGCCAGCAGTAGCGGGAGCAACGGAGAGACCCAGTACTTC. The full variable domain, its missing parts supplied by reference TRBV5-1 and TRBJ2-5, is KAGVTQTPRYLIKTRGQQVTLSCSPISGHRSVSWYQQTPGQGLQFLFEYFSETQRNKGNFPGRFSGRQFSNSRSEMNVSTLELGDSALYLCASSSGSNGETQYFGPGTRLLVL.

The chain joins TRBV20-1 to TRBJ2-1, with TRBD1 matching 8 bases. This CDR3 has 14 amino acids. J lost 9 bases, V lost 4 bases, and 11 bases had no gene match. The germline V gene has CDR1 DFQATT and CDR2 SNEGSKA (reference sequence). The CDR3 nucleotides are TGCAGTGCTACTGACAGGGGTCGTTTCGTTGAGCAGTTCTTC. Its translation is CSATDRGRFVEQFF.

The rearrangement uses TRBV24-1 and TRBJ2-7; 8 bases match TRBD1. Germline CDR1 reads KGHDR; CDR2 reads SFDVKD. The V and J ends lost 8 bases and 3 bases, in that order; junction bases with no gene match: 8. The CDR3 is made up of 14 amino acids. This CDR3 is CATIPGTGYYEQYF. In DNA form, the CDR3 reads TGTGCCACCATCCCCGGGACAGGTTACTACGAGCAGTACTTC.

This clone was seen once. As DNA, the CDR3 is TGTGCCAGCAGCCAAGAAAGGGTCGAGGGGTTTGGTGGAAACACCATATATTTT. It encodes CASSQERVEGFGGNTIYF. The chain combines TRBV3-1 (or the pseudogene TRBV3-2) with TRBJ1-3, with TRBD1 as a possible D gene (5 bases). Looked up from germline, CDR1 is LGHDT and CDR2 is YNNKEL (reference sequence). Trimming took 0 bases from V and 3 from J, leaving 18 bases between them. The length of the CDR3 is 18 residues.

V is TRBV10-1 and J is TRBJ1-1; TRBD1 matches 7 bases. Germline V lookup: CDR1 WNHNN, CDR2 SYGVQD (reference sequence). The CDR3 sequence is 13 residues long. The ends lost 8 bases at V and 4 bases at J; junction bases unmatched: 7. This chain's CDR3 is CASGDSLGTEAFF. CDR3 sequence (DNA): TGCGCCAGCGGGGACAGTTTGGGCACTGAAGCTTTCTTT.

The chain recombines TRBV19 with TRBJ1-5; maybe TRBD1 (6 bases). The CDR3 contains 16 residues. Trimming left V 5 bases short and J 3 bases short, with 17 bases between. Germline CDR1 LNHDA, CDR2 SQIVND (reference sequence). The CDR3 protein is CASSPDRPVTNQPQHF. The CDR3 DNA sequence: TGTGCCAGTAGTCCCGACAGGCCCGTTACCAATCAGCCCCAGCATTTT.

About this clone itself: Other DNA sequences within the sample encode an identical CDR3. The chain uses TRBV5-1 and TRBJ1-1; D uncertain. V lost 4 bases, J lost 3 bases, and 13 bases lay in between. This CDR3 has 14 amino acids. The germline V gene encodes CDR1 SGHRS and CDR2 YFSETQ. The CDR3 DNA follows: TGCGCCAGCAGCCGAGATCAAGGGTACACTGAAGCTTTCTTT. Translated: CASSRDQGYTEAFF. Filled out from reference TRBV5-1 and TRBJ1-1, the complete variable domain reads KAGVTQTPRYLIKTRGQQVTLSCSPISGHRSVSWYQQTPGQGLQFLFEYFSETQRNKGNFPGRFSGRQFSNSRSEMNVSTLELGDSALYLCASSRDQGYTEAFFGQGTRLTVV.

The chain couples TRBV29-1 to TRBJ2-5; 7 nucleotides line up with TRBD1. In germline, CDR1 is SQVTM, CDR2 ANQGSEA. J was trimmed by 0 bases and V by 0 bases; bases with no gene match: 7. The CDR3 has 16 amino acids. CDR3 residues: CSVEDTGTAYQETQYF. In nucleotides, the CDR3 is TGCAGCGTTGAAGATACCGGGACAGCGTACCAAGAGACCCAGTACTTC. The variable domain in full, completed from reference TRBV29-1 and TRBJ2-5, reads SAVISQKPSRDICQRGTSLTIQCQVDSQVTMMFWYRQQPGQSLTLIATANQGSEATYESGFVIDKFPISRPNLTFSTLTVSNMSPEDSSIYLCSVEDTGTAYQETQYFGPGTRLLVL.

Turning to this clone: The sample carries other DNA sequences with the same CDR3. This chain uses TRBV19 with TRBJ1-1, with TRBD1 matching 7 bases. Losses at the gene ends were 5 bases for V and 5 bases for J; bases not matched to a gene: 5. In germline, CDR1 is LNHDA, CDR2 SQIVND (reference sequence). The CDR3 length is 13 residues. The CDR3: CASSQQGGTEAFF. For the CDR3, the DNA is TGTGCCAGTAGTCAGCAGGGGGGGACTGAAGCTTTCTTT.

The rearrangement links TRBV12-3 or TRBV12-4 to TRBJ2-7; D is unresolved. Trimming left V 6 bases short and J 2 bases short, with 11 bases between. The CDR3 totals 13 residues. The CDR3 protein is CASSDRVAYEQYF. The CDR3 DNA follows: TGTGCCAGCAGCGACCGTGTCGCCTACGAGCAGTACTTC.

V is TRBV7-3 and J is TRBJ2-3; 8 nucleotides align to TRBD2. Germline lookup yields CDR1 SGHTA and CDR2 FQGTGA. The CDR3 runs 13 residues. After removal of 5 bases from V and 6 bases from J, the junction contained 4 bases not matched to a gene. In nucleotides, the CDR3 is TGTGCCAGCAGCAGTAGCGGGAAGGATACGCAGTATTTT. Amino acid sequence: CASSSSGKDTQYF.

This chain uses TRBV5-4 with TRBJ1-5, with a tentative D call TRBD1 (6 bases). With 0 bases removed from V and 7 bases from J, the gap between germline ends came to 8 bases. This CDR3 is built from 13 residues. Looked up from germline, CDR1 is SGHNT and CDR2 is YYREEE (reference sequence). The CDR3 region is CASSLEGGQPQHF. The CDR3 bases are TGTGCCAGCAGCTTGGAGGGGGGGCAGCCCCAGCATTTT. Complete variable domain (other parts from reference TRBV5-4 and TRBJ1-5): ETGVTQSPTHLIKTRGQQVTLRCSSQSGHNTVSWYQQALGQGPQFIFQYYREEENGRGNFPPRFSGLQFPNYSSELNVNALELDDSALYLCASSLEGGQPQHFGDGTRLSIL.

This clone was seen only once. V usage is TRBV30 and J usage is TRBJ1-4, with 7 bases fitting TRBD1. V was pared by 2 bases and J by 7 bases, with 10 bases of the junction left unmatched. Germline assignment: CDR1 GTSNPN and CDR2 SVGIG (reference sequence). The CDR3 has 15 amino acids. The CDR3 coding sequence is TGTGCCTGGAGTCCCGACAGGGTGGCTACTGAAAAACTGTTTTTT. Amino acids: CAWSPDRVATEKLFF.

The CDR3 DNA reads TGTGCCATCAGTGAGGCCCAGCATTTT. It codes for CAISEAQHF. The chain combines TRBV10-3 with TRBJ1-5; D gene uncertain. The CDR3 is 9 amino acids. CDR1 ENHRY and CDR2 SYGVKD come from the germline V gene. Trimming cost V 2 bases and J 11 bases, with 1 base left between them.

In its sample, this clone was seen once. This chain connects TRBV6-5 to TRBJ2-7, with 12 bases that match TRBD2. CDR1 and CDR2 (germline): MNHEY, SVGAGI. The CDR3 is made up of 14 amino acids. V was clipped by 7 bases and J by 3 bases; unmatched bases: 4. CDR3 region: CASKRTSGDYEQYF. The DNA for the CDR3 is TGTGCCAGCAAAAGGACTAGCGGGGACTACGAGCAGTACTTC.